This T cell receptor beta chain was recovered during a study of PD-1 blockade in mismatch repair-deficient tumors. Germline values: CDR1 LGHNA, CDR2 YSLEER. The ends were cut back, 1 base at V and 0 bases at J, with 13 bases in the middle. This CDR3 has 16 amino acids. The data were produced by immunoSEQ multiplex PCR, yet TCRdb's version contains in-frame clones alone and is incomplete. The sample lists roughly 110,000 clones; around 80% were seen once. PCR or immunohistochemistry showed mismatch repair deficiency in every enrolled patient. TCR sequencing covered a few patients who responded to pembrolizumab.

The rearrangement links TRBV4-3 to TRBJ2-7, with D hard to call. This sequence was found in an adult with mismatch repair-deficient cancer. The specimen comprised peripheral blood, sampled more than 58 weeks after starting pembrolizumab. CDR3 bases: TGCGCCAGCAGCCAAGGACTGGCGGAGAGCTCCTACGAGCAGTACTTC. This codes for CASSQGLAESSYEQYF.